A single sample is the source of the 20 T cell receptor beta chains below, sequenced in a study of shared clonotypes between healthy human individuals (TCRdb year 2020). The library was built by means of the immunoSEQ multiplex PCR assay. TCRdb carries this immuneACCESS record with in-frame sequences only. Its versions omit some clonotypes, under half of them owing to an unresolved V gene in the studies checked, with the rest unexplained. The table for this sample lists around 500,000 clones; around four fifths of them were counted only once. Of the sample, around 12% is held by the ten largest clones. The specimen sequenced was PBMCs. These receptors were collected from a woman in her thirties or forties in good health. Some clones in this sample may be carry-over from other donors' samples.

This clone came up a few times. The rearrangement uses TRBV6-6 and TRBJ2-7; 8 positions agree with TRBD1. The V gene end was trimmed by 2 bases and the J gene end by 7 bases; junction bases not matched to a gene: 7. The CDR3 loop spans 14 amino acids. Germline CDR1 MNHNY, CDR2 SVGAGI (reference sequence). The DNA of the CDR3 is TGTGCCAGCAGTTACCCTGACAGGGGACGGGAGCAGTACTTC. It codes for CASSYPDRGREQYF.

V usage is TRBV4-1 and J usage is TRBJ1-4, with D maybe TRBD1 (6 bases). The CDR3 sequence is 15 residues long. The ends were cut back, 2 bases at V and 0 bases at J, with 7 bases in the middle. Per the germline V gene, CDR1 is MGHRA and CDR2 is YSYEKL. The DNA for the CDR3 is TGCGCCAGCAGCCAATGGACAGCAACTAATGAAAAACTGTTTTTT. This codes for CASSQWTATNEKLFF.

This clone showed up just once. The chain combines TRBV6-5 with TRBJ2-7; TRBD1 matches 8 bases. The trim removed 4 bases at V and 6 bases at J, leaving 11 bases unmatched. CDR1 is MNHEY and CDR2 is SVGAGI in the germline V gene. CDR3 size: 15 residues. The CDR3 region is CASSSGTGNFPEQYF. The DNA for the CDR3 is TGTGCCAGCAGTTCCGGGACAGGTAACTTCCCCGAGCAGTACTTC.

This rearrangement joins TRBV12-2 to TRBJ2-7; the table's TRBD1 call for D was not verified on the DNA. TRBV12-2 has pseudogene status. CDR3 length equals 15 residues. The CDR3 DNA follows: TGTGCAAGTCGCTTAGCTTCGGGACAGAGCTACGAGCAGTACTTC. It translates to CASRLASGQSYEQYF.

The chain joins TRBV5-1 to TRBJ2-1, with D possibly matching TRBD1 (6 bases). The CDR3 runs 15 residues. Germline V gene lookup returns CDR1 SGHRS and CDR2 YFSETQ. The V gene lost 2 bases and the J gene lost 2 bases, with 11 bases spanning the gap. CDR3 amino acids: CASSFRQDPYNEQFF. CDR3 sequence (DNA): TGCGCCAGCAGCTTTAGACAGGACCCCTACAATGAGCAGTTCTTC.

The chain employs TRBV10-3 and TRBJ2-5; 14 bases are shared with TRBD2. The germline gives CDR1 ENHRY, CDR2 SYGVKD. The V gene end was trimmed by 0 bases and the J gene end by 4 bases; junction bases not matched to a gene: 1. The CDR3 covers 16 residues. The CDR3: CAISESGLAGAETQYF. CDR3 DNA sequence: TGTGCCATCAGTGAGTCGGGACTAGCGGGGGCAGAGACCCAGTACTTC.

The CDR3 region has the DNA TGTGCCAGCAGCTTCCGGGACATCCACGAGCAGTACTTC. It yields the protein CASSFRDIHEQYF. The genes are TRBV11-2 and TRBJ2-7; a possible D gene is TRBD1 (6 bases). Germline V gives CDR1 SGHAT, CDR2 FQNNGV. V dropped 3 bases and J dropped 5 bases, with 11 bases sitting between them. The CDR3 consists of 13 residues.

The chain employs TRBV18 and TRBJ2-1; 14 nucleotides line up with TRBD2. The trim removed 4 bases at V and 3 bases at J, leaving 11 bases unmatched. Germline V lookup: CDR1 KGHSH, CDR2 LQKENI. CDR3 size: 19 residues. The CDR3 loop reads CASSRGPGLAGVGYNEQFF. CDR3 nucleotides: TGTGCCAGCTCACGGGGGCCGGGACTAGCGGGAGTAGGCTACAATGAGCAGTTCTTC.

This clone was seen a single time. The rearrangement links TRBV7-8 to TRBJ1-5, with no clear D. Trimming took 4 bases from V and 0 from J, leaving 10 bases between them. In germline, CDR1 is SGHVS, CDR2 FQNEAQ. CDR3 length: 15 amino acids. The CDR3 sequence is CASSSQAYSNQPQHF. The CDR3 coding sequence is TGTGCCAGCAGCTCCCAGGCTTATAGCAATCAGCCCCAGCATTTT.

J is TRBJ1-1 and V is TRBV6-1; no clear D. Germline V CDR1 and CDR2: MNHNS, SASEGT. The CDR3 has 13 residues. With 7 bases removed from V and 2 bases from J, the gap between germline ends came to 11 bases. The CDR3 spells CASTLVDNTEAFF. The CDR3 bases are TGTGCCAGCACCTTAGTAGATAACACTGAAGCTTTCTTT.

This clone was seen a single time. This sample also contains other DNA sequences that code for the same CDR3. The CDR3 loop is CASSPGAGETQYF. DNA for the CDR3: TGTGCCAGCTCACCGGGGGCTGGAGAGACCCAGTACTTC. The J gene is TRBJ2-5, the V gene TRBV18; D is possibly TRBD1 (6 bases). This CDR3 is built from 13 residues. Between the trimmed V and J ends, which lost 3 bases and 4 bases, there was a span of 9 bases. Germline loops: CDR1 KGHSH, CDR2 LQKENI.

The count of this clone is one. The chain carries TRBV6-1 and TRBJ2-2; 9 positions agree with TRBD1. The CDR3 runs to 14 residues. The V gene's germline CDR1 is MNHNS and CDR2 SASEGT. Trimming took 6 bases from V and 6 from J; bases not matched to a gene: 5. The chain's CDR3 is CASRGDRVAGELFF. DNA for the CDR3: TGTGCCAGCAGGGGGGACAGGGTGGCCGGGGAGCTGTTTTTT.

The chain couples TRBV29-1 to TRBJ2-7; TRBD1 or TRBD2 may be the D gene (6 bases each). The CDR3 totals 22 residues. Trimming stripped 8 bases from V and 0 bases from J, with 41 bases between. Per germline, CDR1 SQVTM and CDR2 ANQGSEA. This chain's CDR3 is CSHLPDRRANCETLPNSYEQYF. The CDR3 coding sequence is TGCAGCCACCTTCCTGACAGGAGGGCGAACTGCGAAACATTACCAAACTCCTACGAGCAGTACTTC.

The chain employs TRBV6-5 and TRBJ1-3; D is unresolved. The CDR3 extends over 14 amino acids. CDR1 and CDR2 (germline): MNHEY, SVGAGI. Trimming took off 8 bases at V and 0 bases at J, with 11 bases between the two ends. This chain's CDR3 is CASGGRNSGNTIYF. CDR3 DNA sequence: TGTGCCAGCGGCGGCAGGAACTCTGGAAACACCATATATTTT.

The CDR3 DNA reads TGTGCCAGCAGCTCGACTAGAAACAATGAGCAGTTCTTC. This gives the protein CASSSTRNNEQFF. The chain joins TRBV11-2 to TRBJ2-1, with D possibly being TRBD2 (6 bases). The CDR3 sequence is 13 residues long. Trimming cost V 4 bases and J 5 bases, with 9 bases left between them. The germline V gene encodes CDR1 SGHAT and CDR2 FQNNGV.

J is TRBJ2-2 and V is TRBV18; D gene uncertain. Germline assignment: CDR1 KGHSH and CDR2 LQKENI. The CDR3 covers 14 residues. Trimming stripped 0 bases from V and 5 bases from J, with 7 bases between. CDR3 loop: CASSPPSGTGELFF. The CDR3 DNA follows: TGTGCCAGCTCACCACCGTCCGGGACCGGGGAGCTGTTTTTT.

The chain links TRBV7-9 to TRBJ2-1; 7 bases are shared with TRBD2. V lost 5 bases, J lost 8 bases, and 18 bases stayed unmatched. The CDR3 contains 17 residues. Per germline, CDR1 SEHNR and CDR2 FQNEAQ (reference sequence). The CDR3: CASSDNDIGLGVDEQFF. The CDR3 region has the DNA TGTGCCAGCAGCGACAACGACATCGGACTAGGTGTGGATGAGCAGTTCTTC.

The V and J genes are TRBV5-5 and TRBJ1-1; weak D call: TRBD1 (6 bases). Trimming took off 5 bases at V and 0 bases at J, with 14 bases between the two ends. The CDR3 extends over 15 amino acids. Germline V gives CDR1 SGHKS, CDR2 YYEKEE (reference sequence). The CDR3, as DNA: TGTGCCAGCAGACCCCGGGGGCTCATGAACACTGAAGCTTTCTTT. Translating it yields CASRPRGLMNTEAFF. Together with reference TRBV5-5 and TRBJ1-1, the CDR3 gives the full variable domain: DAGVTQSPTHLIKTRGQQVTLRCSPISGHKSVSWYQQVLGQGPQFIFQYYEKEERGRGNFPDRFSARQFPNYSSELNVNALLLGDSALYLCASRPRGLMNTEAFFGQGTRLTVV.

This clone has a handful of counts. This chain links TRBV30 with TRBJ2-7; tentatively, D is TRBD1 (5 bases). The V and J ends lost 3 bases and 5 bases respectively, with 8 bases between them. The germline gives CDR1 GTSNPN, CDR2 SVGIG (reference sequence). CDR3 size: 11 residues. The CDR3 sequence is CAWRDINEQYF. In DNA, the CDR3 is TGTGCCTGGAGGGACATAAACGAGCAGTACTTC.

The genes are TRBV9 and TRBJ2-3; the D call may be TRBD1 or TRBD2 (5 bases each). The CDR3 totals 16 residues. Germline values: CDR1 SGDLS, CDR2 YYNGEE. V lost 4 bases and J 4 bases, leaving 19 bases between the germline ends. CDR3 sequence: CASSPQGPFSADTQYF. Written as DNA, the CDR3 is TGTGCCAGCAGCCCGCAGGGACCATTTTCCGCAGATACGCAGTATTTT.